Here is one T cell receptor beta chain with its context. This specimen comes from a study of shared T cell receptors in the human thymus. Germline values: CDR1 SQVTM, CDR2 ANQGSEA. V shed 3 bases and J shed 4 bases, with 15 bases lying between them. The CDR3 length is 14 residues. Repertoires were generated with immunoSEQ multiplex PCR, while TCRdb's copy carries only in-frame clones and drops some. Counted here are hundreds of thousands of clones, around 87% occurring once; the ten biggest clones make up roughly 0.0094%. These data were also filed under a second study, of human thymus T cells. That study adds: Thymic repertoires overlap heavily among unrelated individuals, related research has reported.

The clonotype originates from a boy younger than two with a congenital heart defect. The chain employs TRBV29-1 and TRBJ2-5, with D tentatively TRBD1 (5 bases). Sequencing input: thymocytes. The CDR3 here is CSVDGHHQGETQYF. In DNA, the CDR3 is TGCAGCGTTGATGGCCACCATCAGGGAGAGACCCAGTACTTC.